The entry below describes one T cell receptor (beta chain). The sample comes from a study of blood T cell repertoires in COVID-19. Looking at the study overall: PBMCs, B-cell-depleted T cells, or T cells were the source of the cDNA or gDNA that made up the material.

Clinical histories supplied by participants themselves formed the basis of cohort assignment. Under the authors' procedure: By means of reference gene primer amplification, nucleated cell counts were estimated. Repertoires were generated with immunoSEQ multiplex PCR, while TCRdb's copy carries only in-frame clones and drops some. V, J and clone size reflect that table, while D and trimming were determined from the DNA. The sample consists of more than 200,000 clones, about 85% of them appearing once. V was clipped by 5 bases and J by 6 bases, with 8 bases between them. This CDR3 region has 11 residues. Germline lookup yields CDR1 MDHEN and CDR2 SYDVKM.

The clonotype was recovered from a young man who had recovered from COVID-19. Sequencing input: PBMCs or T cells enriched from blood (not recorded which). The chain combines TRBV28 with TRBJ2-7; the D gene is possibly TRBD1 (5 bases). The CDR3 reads CASSRRGEQYF. CDR3 DNA: TGTGCCAGCAGTAGAAGGGGCGAGCAGTACTTC.